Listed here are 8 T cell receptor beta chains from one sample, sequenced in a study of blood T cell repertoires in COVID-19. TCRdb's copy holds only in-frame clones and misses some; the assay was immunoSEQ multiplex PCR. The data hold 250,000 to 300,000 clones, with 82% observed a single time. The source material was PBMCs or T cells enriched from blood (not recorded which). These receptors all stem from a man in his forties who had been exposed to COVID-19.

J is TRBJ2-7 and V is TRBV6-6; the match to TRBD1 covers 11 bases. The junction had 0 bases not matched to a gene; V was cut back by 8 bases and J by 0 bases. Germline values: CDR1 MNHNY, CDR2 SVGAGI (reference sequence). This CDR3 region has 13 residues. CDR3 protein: CASGQGASYEQYF. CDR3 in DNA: TGTGCCAGCGGACAGGGGGCCTCCTACGAGCAGTACTTC.

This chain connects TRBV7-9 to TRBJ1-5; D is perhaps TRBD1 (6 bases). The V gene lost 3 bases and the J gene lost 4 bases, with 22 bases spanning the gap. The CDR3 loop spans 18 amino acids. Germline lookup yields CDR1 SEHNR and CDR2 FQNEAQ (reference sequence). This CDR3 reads CASSFSPTGPSLNQPQHF. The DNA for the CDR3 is TGTGCCAGCAGCTTTAGTCCGACAGGTCCGAGCCTAAATCAGCCCCAGCATTTT.

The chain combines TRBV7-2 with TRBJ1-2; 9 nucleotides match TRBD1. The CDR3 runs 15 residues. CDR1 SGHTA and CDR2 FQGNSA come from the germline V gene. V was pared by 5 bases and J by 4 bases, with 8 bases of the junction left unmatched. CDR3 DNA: TGTGCCAGCAGCCGGACAGGGGAGGGTGTCTATGGCTACACCTTC. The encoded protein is CASSRTGEGVYGYTF. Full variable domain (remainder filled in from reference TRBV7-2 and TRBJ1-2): GAGVSQSPSNKVTEKGKDVELRCDPISGHTALYWYRQSLGQGLEFLIYFQGNSAPDKSGLPSDRFSAERTGGSVSTLTIQRTQQEDSAVYLCASSRTGEGVYGYTFGSGTRLTVV.

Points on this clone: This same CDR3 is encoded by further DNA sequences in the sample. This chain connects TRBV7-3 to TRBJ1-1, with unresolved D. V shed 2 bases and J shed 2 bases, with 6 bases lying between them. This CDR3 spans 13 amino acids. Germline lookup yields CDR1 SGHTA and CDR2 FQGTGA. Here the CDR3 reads CASSLSVNTEAFF. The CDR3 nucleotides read TGTGCCAGCAGCTTATCAGTTAACACTGAAGCTTTCTTT.

The CDR3 nucleotides are TGTGCCAGCAGCTTAGGTGTGGCGGCCGACCAGCAAAAAGGAACCTTC. This codes for CASSLGVAADQQKGTF. V usage is TRBV11-3 and J usage is TRBJ1-2; unclear D gene. There are 16 residues in the CDR3. Germline V gene lookup returns CDR1 SGHNT and CDR2 YENEEA. Trimming shortened V by 1 base and J by 14 bases, and 26 bases separated the two germline ends.

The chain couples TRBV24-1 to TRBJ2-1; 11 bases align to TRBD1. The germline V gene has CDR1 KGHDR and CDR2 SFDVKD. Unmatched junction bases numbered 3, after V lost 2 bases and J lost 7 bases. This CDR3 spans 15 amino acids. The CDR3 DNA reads TGTGCCACCAGTGATTCGGGACAGGGGGTTAATGAGCAGTTCTTC. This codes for CATSDSGQGVNEQFF.

This chain's CDR3 is CASQPGLAAIEQFF. The DNA for the CDR3 is TGTGCCAGTCAACCGGGACTAGCGGCTATAGAGCAGTTCTTC. The chain couples TRBV13 to TRBJ2-1; TRBD2 agrees at 11 bases. Germline V gives CDR1 PRHDT, CDR2 FYEKMQ (reference sequence). After removal of 9 bases from V and 10 bases from J, the junction contained 11 bases not matched to a gene. This CDR3 has 14 amino acids.

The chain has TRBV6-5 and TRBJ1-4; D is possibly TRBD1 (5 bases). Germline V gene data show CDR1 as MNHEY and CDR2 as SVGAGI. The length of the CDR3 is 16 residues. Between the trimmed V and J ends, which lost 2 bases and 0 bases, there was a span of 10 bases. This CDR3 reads CASSYPRQTTNEKLFF. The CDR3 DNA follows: TGTGCCAGCAGTTACCCCAGACAGACAACTAATGAAAAACTGTTTTTT.